The 12 T cell receptor beta chains reported below all come from one sample, sequenced in a study of cytomegalovirus exposure and HLA in healthy donors. The protocol was immunoSEQ multiplex PCR, while the TCRdb copy is restricted to in-frame clones and leaves out a portion. The data show around 300,000 clones, 80% to 90% seen once. Sequencing was carried out using PBMCs. The receptors derive from a woman between 18 and 29 years old in good health and CMV-seronegative.

The sample holds one count of this clone. This chain uses TRBV19 with TRBJ2-5; 7 nucleotides match TRBD1. CDR3 length: 14 amino acids. Germline V gene lookup returns CDR1 LNHDA and CDR2 SQIVND (reference sequence). The J segment lost 2 bases and the V segment lost 3 bases, leaving 3 bases of the junction unmatched. The CDR3, as DNA: TGTGCCAGTAGTATCGGACAGGTTCAAGAGACCCAGTACTTC. Encoded protein: CASSIGQVQETQYF.

The sample holds a few counts of this clone. The CDR3 protein is CASNRAGGVNQPQHF. The CDR3 nucleotides are TGTGCCAGCAACCGGGCAGGGGGCGTCAATCAGCCCCAGCATTTT. V is TRBV6-1 and J is TRBJ1-5; 8 positions match TRBD1. This CDR3 has 15 amino acids. J gave up 3 bases and V 7 bases, and 8 bases lay outside the gene matches. CDR1 MNHNS and CDR2 SASEGT come from the germline V gene.

V and J are TRBV9 and TRBJ1-5, with D perhaps TRBD1 (6 bases). V was pared by 2 bases and J by 3 bases, with 12 bases between. This CDR3 contains 15 residues. CDR1 SGDLS and CDR2 YYNGEE come from the germline V gene. The CDR3 region has the DNA TGTGCCAGCAGCGTCTTCGACAGGACCAATCAGCCCCAGCATTTT. Its protein is CASSVFDRTNQPQHF.

The chain couples TRBV6-6 to TRBJ2-7; 13 bases agree with TRBD2. Germline loops: CDR1 MNHNY, CDR2 SVGAGI (reference sequence). The CDR3 extends over 14 amino acids. J gave up 3 bases and V 6 bases, and 2 bases lay outside the gene matches. DNA of the CDR3: TGTGCCAGCAGCACTAGCGGGAGGGGCTACGAGCAGTACTTC. Protein product: CASSTSGRGYEQYF.

V gene TRBV5-1 combines with J gene TRBJ2-7, with TRBD1 matching 8 bases. The germline CDR1 and CDR2 sequences are SGHRS and YFSETQ. The CDR3 runs to 14 residues. V lost 4 bases to trimming and J lost 4 bases; unmatched junction nucleotides: 7. The CDR3 loop is CASSVGQGRYEQYF. In nucleotides, the CDR3 is TGCGCCAGCAGCGTAGGACAGGGTAGATACGAGCAGTACTTC.

The chain links TRBV7-9 to TRBJ2-7; 8 nucleotides agree with TRBD1. V lost 11 bases to trimming and J lost 2 bases; unmatched junction nucleotides: 14. The CDR3 loop spans 15 amino acids. From germline, CDR1 is SEHNR and CDR2 FQNEAQ (reference sequence). The CDR3 bases are TGTGCCGACAGCGTTGTTGGGACAGGCCCCTACGAGCAGTACTTC. This gives the protein CADSVVGTGPYEQYF.

CDR3: CASSPGGRGNTEAFF. CDR3 nucleotides: TGTGCCAGCAGCCCAGGGGGCCGAGGAAACACTGAAGCTTTCTTT. The chain recombines TRBV7-6 with TRBJ1-1; TRBD1 aligns across 8 bases. In germline, CDR1 is SGHVS, CDR2 FNYEAQ. This CDR3 region has 15 residues. With 5 bases clipped from V and 2 bases from J, the junction kept 7 bases outside the gene matches.

The genes are TRBV5-4 and TRBJ2-7; D remains unclear. Germline lookup yields CDR1 SGHNT and CDR2 YYREEE (reference sequence). With 1 base removed from V and 0 bases from J, the gap between germline ends came to 11 bases. This CDR3 has 15 amino acids. The CDR3 loop is CASSLPGESSYEQYF. CDR3 DNA: TGTGCCAGCAGCTTGCCAGGCGAAAGCTCCTACGAGCAGTACTTC.

This chain joins TRBV25-1 and TRBJ2-3; TRBD1 matches 12 bases. The CDR3 is 15 residues long. Germline V CDR1 and CDR2: MGHDK, SYGVNS. The V and J ends lost 4 bases and 4 bases, in that order; junction bases with no gene match: 3. CDR3 protein: CASSGGTGGADTQYF. The CDR3 DNA reads TGTGCCAGCAGTGGGGGGACAGGGGGCGCAGATACGCAGTATTTT.

This chain joins TRBV6-5 and TRBJ2-3, with a weak D call TRBD2 (5 bases). Germline CDR1 reads MNHEY; CDR2 reads SVGAGI. The V and J ends lost 8 bases and 4 bases respectively, with 19 bases between them. This CDR3 is 15 amino acids long. This chain's CDR3 is CASFTRADGSDTQYF. The CDR3 DNA follows: TGTGCCAGCTTCACGCGGGCAGACGGTTCAGATACGCAGTATTTT.

The chain joins TRBV6-5 to TRBJ1-2; a possible D gene is TRBD1 (6 bases). Germline-derived CDR1 and CDR2 are MNHEY and SVGAGI. The germline V and J ends were trimmed by 2 bases and 3 bases, with 10 bases remaining between them. CDR3 length: 14 amino acids. The CDR3: CASSYTGWDYGYTF. CDR3 nucleotides: TGTGCCAGCAGTTACACAGGGTGGGACTATGGCTACACCTTC.

This clone was seen only once. This rearrangement joins TRBV7-2 to TRBJ2-1, with 11 bases that match TRBD2. The CDR3 extends over 18 amino acids. Germline trimming cut 7 bases from V and 4 bases from J; bases unmatched to any gene: 15. Germline V gene data show CDR1 as SGHTA and CDR2 as FQGNSA. This chain's CDR3 is CASTTTSGSLREYNEQFF. The CDR3, as DNA: TGTGCCAGCACGACCACTAGCGGGAGTTTGAGGGAGTACAATGAGCAGTTCTTC.